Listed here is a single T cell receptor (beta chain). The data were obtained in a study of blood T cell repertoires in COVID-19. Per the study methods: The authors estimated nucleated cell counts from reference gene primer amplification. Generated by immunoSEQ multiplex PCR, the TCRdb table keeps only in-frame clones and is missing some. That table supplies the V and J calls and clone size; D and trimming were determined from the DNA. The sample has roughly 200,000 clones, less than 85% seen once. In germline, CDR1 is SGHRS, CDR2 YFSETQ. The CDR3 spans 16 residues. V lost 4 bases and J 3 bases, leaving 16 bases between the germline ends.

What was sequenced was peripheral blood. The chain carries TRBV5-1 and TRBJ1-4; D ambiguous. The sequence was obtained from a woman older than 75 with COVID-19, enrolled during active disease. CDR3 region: CASSNLTGAANEKLFF. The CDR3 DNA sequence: TGCGCCAGCAGCAACCTGACCGGAGCAGCTAATGAAAAACTGTTTTTT.